This TCR beta chain was identified during a study of technical replicates of blood from a handful of donors. TCRdb keeps only in-frame clones here, not all; method: immunoSEQ multiplex PCR. The sample lists 67,000 or so clones, 95% to 96% occurring once. This CDR3 comprises 18 residues. The V gene's germline CDR1 is SGHRS and CDR2 YFSETQ. V dropped 4 bases and J dropped 1 base, with 21 bases sitting between them. This chain joins TRBV5-1 and TRBJ2-1, with D maybe TRBD2 (6 bases). Sequencing was performed on T cells isolated from PBMCs. The TCR originated in a human donor in good health. The CDR3: CASSPGLGAGHSYNEQFF. The CDR3 DNA follows: TGCGCCAGCAGCCCCGGTTTGGGAGCGGGTCATTCCTACAATGAGCAGTTCTTC.